This T cell receptor (beta chain) derives from a study of cytomegalovirus exposure and HLA in healthy donors. The germline gives CDR1 SGDLS, CDR2 YYNGEE. The CDR3 is made up of 16 amino acids. The V and J ends lost 3 bases and 8 bases, in that order; junction bases with no gene match: 8. The primer mix had 60 Vbeta and 13 Jbeta primers. Using immunoSEQ multiplex PCR, the repertoire was profiled, and TCRdb retains in-frame clones only, with some absent. This table holds under 200,000 clones, 70% to 80% found once. The sequenced sample consisted of PBMCs. The genes are TRBV9 and TRBJ2-3; 14 nucleotides agree with TRBD2. The clonotype originates from a man in his forties in good health and CMV-seronegative. The DNA of the CDR3 is TGTGCCAGCAGCGGTGGACTAGCGGGGGGTACGGGTACGCAGTATTTT. It encodes CASSGGLAGGTGTQYF.